The subject of this entry is one TCR beta chain. Its target is not known. The record originates from a study of cytomegalovirus exposure and HLA in healthy donors. Study outcomes and limitations: An Asian-associated ancestry cluster reportedly showed fewer N-insertions than the approximately 700-donor mean in a later analysis. Among TCR beta chains, those listed as cytomegalovirus-associated numbered some 160.

Donors counted as nominally healthy when sampled, yet unrecorded immune exposures were likely. The PCR contained 60 Vbeta and 13 Jbeta primers. Data came from immunoSEQ multiplex PCR; TCRdb stores just in-frame clones and leaves some out. The sample is made up of 50,000 to 60,000 clones, and the top ten hold 11% of it. The CDR3 is 15 residues long. V was pared by 5 bases and J by 3 bases, with 14 bases between. The germline V gene has CDR1 SGHAT and CDR2 FQNNGV. This receptor was identified in a woman between 50 and 59 years old in good health and CMV-seropositive. Sequenced sample: PBMCs. The V gene is TRBV11-2, the J gene TRBJ1-5, with TRBD1 as a possible D gene (6 bases). CDR3 bases: TGTGCCAGCAGCCGAGGGGGAACAGCCAATCAGCCCCAGCATTTT. As protein: CASSRGGTANQPQHF.